These 28 T cell receptor beta chains share one sample of origin, sequenced in a study of blood T cell repertoires in COVID-19. TCRdb's copy holds only in-frame clones and misses some; the assay was immunoSEQ multiplex PCR. The sample holds 120,000 to 150,000 clones; 84% are singletons and the top ten take 7% to 9.5%. The source material was peripheral blood. The receptors shown here come from a young man with COVID-19, enrolled during active disease.

The V call is TRBV6-5, the J call TRBJ1-2, with TRBD1 as a possible D gene (5 bases). V lost 5 bases to trimming and J lost 7 bases, with 17 bases between them. This CDR3 has 14 amino acids. CDR1 and CDR2 (germline): MNHEY, SVGAGI. CDR3 nucleotides: TGTGCCAGCAGTCCCGAGCAGGGAACGCGTGGCTACACCTTC. Its protein product is CASSPEQGTRGYTF.

This chain links TRBV28 with TRBJ2-4; possible D gene TRBD2, 5 bases. The V gene lost 4 bases and the J gene lost 7 bases, with 14 bases spanning the gap. Looked up from germline, CDR1 is MDHEN and CDR2 is SYDVKM. The CDR3 is 14 amino acids. CDR3 sequence reads: CASSSDSHGNIQYF. The CDR3 nucleotides are TGTGCCAGCAGTTCGGACTCCCATGGGAACATTCAGTACTTC.

In its sample, this clone was seen once. The chain uses TRBV4-1 and TRBJ2-1; 11 bases map to TRBD2. The V gene end was trimmed by 4 bases and the J gene end by 4 bases; junction bases not matched to a gene: 3. The length of the CDR3 is 15 residues. Germline V gene lookup returns CDR1 MGHRA and CDR2 YSYEKL. Written as DNA, the CDR3 is TGCGCCAGCAGCCCGGGGACTAGCGGATACAATGAGCAGTTCTTC. Its translation: CASSPGTSGYNEQFF.

This clone has just one count. CDR3 in amino acids: CASSSLGKADTQYF. The CDR3 DNA reads TGTGCCAGCAGCTCCCTCGGGAAAGCAGATACGCAGTATTTT. The chain carries TRBV7-9 and TRBJ2-3; weak D call: TRBD2 (5 bases). Trimming took 4 bases from V and 4 from J, leaving 12 bases between them. The CDR3 runs 14 residues. In germline, CDR1 is SEHNR, CDR2 FQNEAQ (reference sequence).

This clone was observed once. J is TRBJ2-1 and V is TRBV19, with TRBD2 matching 12 bases. Looked up from germline, CDR1 is LNHDA and CDR2 is SQIVND (reference sequence). This CDR3 has 14 residues. J gave up 5 bases and V 6 bases, and 2 bases lay outside the gene matches. CDR3 DNA sequence: TGTGCCAGTAGACTAGCGGGAGGCAACAATGAGCAGTTCTTC. It specifies CASRLAGGNNEQFF. The entire variable domain, with the rest obtained from reference TRBV19 and TRBJ2-1, is as follows: DGGITQSPKYLFRKEGQNVTLSCEQNLNHDAMYWYRQDPGQGLRLIYYSQIVNDFQKGDIAEGYSVSREKKESFPLTVTSAQKNPTAFYLCASRLAGGNNEQFFGPGTRLTVL.

As regards this clone: The same CDR3 arises from other DNA sequences in this sample as well. The V call is TRBV15, the J call TRBJ2-5; 8 positions match TRBD2. This CDR3 contains 13 residues. CDR1 is LNHNV and CDR2 is YYDKDF in the germline V gene (reference sequence). The J segment lost 4 bases and the V segment lost 2 bases, leaving 0 bases of the junction unmatched. The CDR3 here is CATSRLAGETQYF. DNA of the CDR3: TGTGCCACCAGCAGACTAGCGGGAGAGACCCAGTACTTC.

The sample holds one count of this clone. This chain connects TRBV11-2 to TRBJ1-1, with D maybe TRBD1 (6 bases). CDR1 is SGHAT and CDR2 is FQNNGV in the germline V gene. The CDR3 consists of 18 residues. Trimming shortened V by 0 bases and J by 9 bases, and 26 bases separated the two germline ends. The CDR3 loop reads CASSLDQGEGDTLIQAFF. CDR3 sequence (DNA): TGTGCCAGCAGCTTAGATCAAGGCGAAGGGGACACGCTTATACAAGCTTTCTTT.

The V call is TRBV6-5, the J call TRBJ2-3; TRBD2 might be the D (5 bases). Trimming stripped 6 bases from V and 5 bases from J, with 18 bases between. The germline V gene encodes CDR1 MNHEY and CDR2 SVGAGI. CDR3 length: 15 residues. The CDR3 sequence: CASSWLARIQDTQYF. The CDR3 DNA is TGTGCCAGCAGCTGGCTAGCTAGGATCCAAGATACGCAGTATTTT.

The rearrangement links TRBV18 to TRBJ2-1; D is uncertain. V dropped 3 bases and J dropped 2 bases, with 8 bases sitting between them. The CDR3 contains 14 residues. Germline CDR1 KGHSH, CDR2 LQKENI. CDR3 in DNA: TGTGCCAGCTCACCGAGGAGAACCTACAATGAGCAGTTCTTC. Amino acid sequence: CASSPRRTYNEQFF.

This clone was detected a few times. This chain connects TRBV12-3 or TRBV12-4 to TRBJ2-7; D remains unclear. V lost 7 bases, J lost 0 bases, and 10 bases lay in between. The CDR3 contains 13 residues. The CDR3 is CASTATRSYEQYF. In nucleotides, the CDR3 is TGTGCCAGCACTGCGACACGCTCCTACGAGCAGTACTTC.

V and J are TRBV5-4 and TRBJ2-3; D ambiguous. Trimming pared 0 bases from V and 2 bases from J, leaving 10 bases between. CDR1 is SGHNT, CDR2 YYREEE, per germline (reference sequence). This CDR3 has 15 residues. This chain's CDR3 is CASSLGGMNTDTQYF. CDR3 nucleotide sequence: TGTGCCAGCAGCTTGGGCGGCATGAACACAGATACGCAGTATTTT.

This chain joins TRBV10-2 and TRBJ2-3; 14 bases are shared with TRBD2. Germline V gene data show CDR1 as WSHSY and CDR2 as SAAADI. The V and J ends lost 6 bases and 0 bases, in that order; junction bases with no gene match: 11. The CDR3 contains 19 residues. CDR3 bases: TGCGCCAGCAGCGGGACTAGCGGGGGAGCAATTTTTAGCACAGATACGCAGTATTTT. Its protein is CASSGTSGGAIFSTDTQYF.

As regards this clone: This specimen includes other DNA sequences encoding the same CDR3. V and J are TRBV9 and TRBJ2-7, with TRBD1 as a possible D gene (5 bases). The CDR3 is 14 amino acids. V was shortened by 0 bases and J by 2 bases, with 9 bases between the two germline ends. Germline CDR1 and CDR2: SGDLS and YYNGEE. The CDR3 DNA reads as TGTGCCAGCAGCGTAGGGGGCGGAACCTACGAGCAGTACTTC. Translating gives CASSVGGGTYEQYF.

The V gene is TRBV7-9, the J gene TRBJ1-5; D call uncertain. Deletions cut 1 base from V and 5 bases from J, with 9 bases between. Germline assignment: CDR1 SEHNR and CDR2 FQNEAQ (reference sequence). The CDR3 has 14 residues. CDR3 nucleotides: TGTGCCAGCAGCTTAGAAGATTCGGATCAGCCCCAGCATTTT. Amino acid sequence: CASSLEDSDQPQHF. Supplemented by reference TRBV7-9 and TRBJ1-5, the full variable domain reads DTGVSQNPRHKITKRGQNVTFRCDPISEHNRLYWYRQTLGQGPEFLTYFQNEAQLEKSRLLSDRFSAERPKGSFSTLEIQRTEQGDSAMYLCASSLEDSDQPQHFGDGTRLSIL.

This chain uses TRBV19 with TRBJ1-4, with 7 bases aligning to TRBD1. The CDR3 length is 13 residues. V was clipped by 5 bases and J by 10 bases; unmatched bases: 7. In germline, CDR1 is LNHDA, CDR2 SQIVND (reference sequence). CDR3 amino acids: CASSVGQAGKLFF. In nucleotides, the CDR3 is TGTGCCAGTAGTGTCGGACAGGCGGGAAAACTGTTTTTT.

The chain couples TRBV5-5 to TRBJ2-7, with TRBD1 identical over 12 bases. The CDR3 loop spans 15 amino acids. The junction had 5 bases not matched to a gene; V was cut back by 0 bases and J by 7 bases. In germline, CDR1 is SGHKS, CDR2 YYEKEE (reference sequence). This CDR3 is CASSLEGQGAREQYF. The DNA of the CDR3 is TGTGCCAGCAGCTTGGAGGGACAGGGGGCGCGGGAGCAGTACTTC.

The V and J genes are TRBV27 and TRBJ2-7; the match to TRBD2 covers 11 bases. This CDR3 contains 15 residues. The V segment lost 3 bases and the J segment 6 bases; nucleotides outside the gene matches: 7. Per germline, CDR1 MNHEY and CDR2 SMNVEV (reference sequence). Written as DNA, the CDR3 is TGTGCCAGCAGTTTGGAACTAGCGGGAGTAGGCGAGCAGTACTTC. Amino acids: CASSLELAGVGEQYF.

The CDR3 protein is CATSDHNYGYTF. The CDR3 coding sequence is TGTGCCACCAGTGATCATAACTATGGCTACACCTTC. The J gene is TRBJ1-2, the V gene TRBV24-1; D remains unclear. The length of the CDR3 is 12 residues. Germline assignment: CDR1 KGHDR and CDR2 SFDVKD. Trimming took off 3 bases at V and 1 base at J, with 2 bases between the two ends.

The CDR3 protein is CASSIYTTSSWEQFF. As DNA, the CDR3 is TGTGCCAGTAGTATTTACACGACTAGCTCATGGGAGCAGTTCTTC. The chain uses TRBV19 and TRBJ2-1, with 7 bases that match TRBD2. The CDR3 has 15 amino acids. V shed 3 bases and J 10 bases; nucleotides not matched to a gene: 12. Germline V lookup: CDR1 LNHDA, CDR2 SQIVND (reference sequence).

The V gene is TRBV7-3, the J gene TRBJ2-6, with D unresolved. CDR3 size: 13 residues. CDR1 and CDR2 from the germline V gene are SGHTA and FQGTGA. The V end was cut by 3 bases, the J end by 3 bases, with 3 bases between. CDR3 coding DNA: TGTGCCAGCAGCTTCTTTGGGGCCAACGTCCTGACTTTC. Translating it yields CASSFFGANVLTF.

This rearrangement joins TRBV7-3 to TRBJ2-2, with a possible D match to TRBD2 (5 bases). V was trimmed by 6 bases and J by 5 bases, leaving 10 bases between them. CDR1 is SGHTA and CDR2 is FQGTGA in the germline V gene. This CDR3 spans 13 amino acids. CDR3 nucleotide sequence: TGTGCCAGCAGTCCCTGGGAGACCGGGGAGCTGTTTTTT. Translating it yields CASSPWETGELFF.

V usage is TRBV5-4 and J usage is TRBJ1-6; D is possibly TRBD1 (5 bases). CDR1 is SGHNT and CDR2 is YYREEE in the germline V gene (reference sequence). With 0 bases removed from V and 9 bases from J, the gap between germline ends came to 22 bases. The CDR3 is made up of 18 amino acids. Here the CDR3 reads CASSLALDSHLIGSPLHF. CDR3 in DNA: TGTGCCAGCAGCTTGGCCCTCGACAGCCATCTCATAGGTTCACCCCTCCACTTT.

This chain uses TRBV6-6 with TRBJ2-3; 10 bases map to TRBD1. Looked up from germline, CDR1 is MNHNY and CDR2 is SVGAGI (reference sequence). This CDR3 has 16 residues. Trimming cost V 2 bases and J 4 bases; bases outside gene matches: 6. CDR3 DNA sequence: TGTGCCAGCAGTTACCCCGGACAGGGGGTTGCAGATACGCAGTATTTT. This sequence encodes CASSYPGQGVADTQYF.

The chain recombines TRBV14 with TRBJ2-5, with 9 bases identical to TRBD1. Per the germline V gene, CDR1 is SGHDN and CDR2 is FVKESK. V lost 3 bases, J lost 4 bases, and 3 bases stayed unmatched. CDR3 length: 14 amino acids. CDR3 sequence (DNA): TGTGCCAGCAGCCACCGACAGGGGGGAGAGACCCAGTACTTC. Encoded protein: CASSHRQGGETQYF. Full variable domain (outside the CDR3, taken from reference TRBV14 and TRBJ2-5): EAGVTQFPSHSVIEKGQTVTLRCDPISGHDNLYWYRRVMGKEIKFLLHFVKESKQDESGMPNNRFLAERTGGTYSTLKVQPAELEDSGVYFCASSHRQGGETQYFGPGTRLLVL.

V usage is TRBV6-2 or TRBV6-3 and J usage is TRBJ1-5; TRBD1 matches at 8 bases. The CDR3 covers 14 residues. Germline CDR1 and CDR2: MNHEY and SVGEGT. After removal of 6 bases from V and 4 bases from J, the junction contained 5 bases not matched to a gene. DNA of the CDR3: TGTGCCAGCAGCCCACAGGGGGGGAATCAGCCCCAGCATTTT. It yields the protein CASSPQGGNQPQHF.

The rearrangement uses TRBV9 and TRBJ1-4, with a weak D call TRBD1 (5 bases). Trimming took 0 bases from V and 8 from J, leaving 14 bases between them. The CDR3 is 15 amino acids. Germline lookup yields CDR1 SGDLS and CDR2 YYNGEE. CDR3 in amino acids: CASSVAGREGEKLFF. Written as DNA, the CDR3 is TGTGCCAGCAGCGTAGCGGGCAGGGAAGGCGAAAAACTGTTTTTT.

In this sample, this clone turned up once. The V and J genes are TRBV7-9 and TRBJ2-7, with 9 bases fitting TRBD1. The V segment lost 5 bases and the J segment 5 bases; nucleotides outside the gene matches: 7. In germline, CDR1 is SEHNR, CDR2 FQNEAQ (reference sequence). This CDR3 contains 14 residues. The CDR3 loop reads CASSQDRGFHEQYF. CDR3 DNA sequence: TGTGCCAGCAGCCAGGACAGGGGATTCCACGAGCAGTACTTC.

This chain connects TRBV9 to TRBJ2-1; 9 bases are a match to TRBD2. CDR1 and CDR2 from the germline V gene are SGDLS and YYNGEE. The CDR3 is 15 amino acids. The trim removed 3 bases at V and 7 bases at J, leaving 8 bases unmatched. The CDR3 is CASSGETSGWNEQFF. The CDR3 DNA reads as TGTGCCAGCAGCGGCGAGACTAGCGGTTGGAATGAGCAGTTCTTC.